The 16 T cell receptor beta chains listed next were all sequenced from one sample in a study of T cell repertoires in cytomegalovirus infection. TCRdb used MiXCR to reprocess the reads, holding one entry per CDR3 protein. In the table there are some 440,000 distinct CDR3 sequences, about 33% of which are singletons. Sequences were obtained from PBMCs. These receptors originate from a human donor in good health (CMV status not recorded). Some clones in this sample may be carry-over from other donors' samples.

Remarks on this clonotype: This clone may be a read error of a much larger clone one base away. This sequence joins TRBV11-2 and TRBJ1-1; possibly TRBD1 for D (5 bases). The CDR3 sequence is 15 residues long. V was clipped by 2 bases and J by 0 bases, with 10 bases between them. The germline CDR1 and CDR2 sequences are SGHAT and FQNNGV. The CDR3 loop reads CASSLSAGLNTEAFF. The CDR3 DNA reads as TGTGCCAGCAGCTTATCGGCGGGACTGAACACTGAAGCTTTCTTT.

Worth noting for this clonotype: The junction departs from germline at one end; a sequencing error may be responsible. The V call is TRBV28, the J call TRBJ2-7, with 9 bases matching TRBD1. Germline V lookup: CDR1 MDHEN, CDR2 SYDVKM. This CDR3 contains 14 residues. CDR3 in amino acids: CASSLTGGTYGQYF. DNA for the CDR3: TGTGCCAGCAGTTTGACAGGGGGTACCTACGGGCAGTACTTC.

There are many counts of this clonotype. The rearrangement joins TRBV7-8 to TRBJ2-2; 7 bases match TRBD1. Germline CDR1 SGHVS, CDR2 FQNEAQ. The length of the CDR3 is 16 residues. The trim removed 2 bases at V and 0 bases at J, leaving 3 bases unmatched. CDR3 amino acids: CASSLQTGSNTGELFF. CDR3 sequence (DNA): TGTGCCAGCAGCTTACAGACAGGGTCGAACACCGGGGAGCTGTTTTTT. Supplemented by reference TRBV7-8 and TRBJ2-2, the full variable domain reads GAGVSQSPRYKVAKRGQDVALRCDPISGHVSLFWYQQALGQGPEFLTYFQNEAQLDKSGLPSDRFFAERPEGSVSTLKIQRTQQEDSAVYLCASSLQTGSNTGELFFGEGSRLTVL.

This clonotype was observed many times. This chain uses TRBV7-8 with TRBJ2-2; the D is unclear. V was pared by 5 bases and J by 1 base, with 11 bases between. In germline, CDR1 is SGHVS, CDR2 FQNEAQ. There are 15 residues in the CDR3. As DNA, the CDR3 is TGTGCCAGCAGCCCACGGACCGTGAACACCGGGGAGCTGTTTTTT. This translates into CASSPRTVNTGELFF.

V is TRBV6-6 and J is TRBJ2-5, with D unclear. Between the trimmed V and J ends, which lost 6 bases and 2 bases, there was a span of 4 bases. The germline gives CDR1 MNHNY, CDR2 SVGAGI (reference sequence). This CDR3 is 11 amino acids long. Here the CDR3 reads CASRAQETQYF. DNA of the CDR3: TGTGCCAGCAGGGCACAAGAGACCCAGTACTTC.

The chain employs TRBV6-1 and TRBJ1-5; D is ambiguous. Trimming took off 6 bases at V and 4 bases at J, with 16 bases between the two ends. CDR3 length equals 15 residues. CDR1 is MNHNS and CDR2 is SASEGT in the germline V gene. DNA of the CDR3: TGTGCCAGCAGAGATACTCAGTTGTATAATCAGCCCCAGCATTTT. Its translation: CASRDTQLYNQPQHF.

This clonotype was observed a few times. This sequence joins TRBV18 and TRBJ2-2, with 12 positions matching TRBD2. The V gene's germline CDR1 is KGHSH and CDR2 LQKENI. The V gene end was trimmed by 4 bases and the J gene end by 2 bases; junction bases not matched to a gene: 5. The CDR3 loop spans 17 amino acids. The CDR3: CASSQVTSGSNTGELFF. CDR3 nucleotide sequence: TGTGCCAGCTCACAAGTGACTAGCGGGAGCAACACCGGGGAGCTGTTTTTT.

This chain links TRBV7-7 with TRBJ2-2; 12 bases align to TRBD2. Trimming at V came to 3 bases and at J to 4 bases, leaving 3 bases not matched to a gene. Germline V gene data show CDR1 as SSHAT and CDR2 as FNYEAQ (reference sequence). This CDR3 has 16 residues. In DNA, the CDR3 is TGTGCCAGCAGCTTCGGACTAGCGGGAAGCACCGGGGAGCTGTTTTTT. This encodes CASSFGLAGSTGELFF. Full variable domain (missing parts from reference TRBV7-7 and TRBJ2-2): GAGVSQSPRYKVTKRGQDVTLRCDPISSHATLYWYQQALGQGPEFLTYFNYEAQPDKSGLPSDRFSAERPEGSISTLTIQRTEQRDSAMYRCASSFGLAGSTGELFFGEGSRLTVL.

V usage is TRBV11-2 and J usage is TRBJ2-3; possibly TRBD1 or TRBD2 for D (6 bases each). The V gene's germline CDR1 is SGHAT and CDR2 FQNNGV. The CDR3 totals 15 residues. The germline V and J ends were trimmed by 5 bases and 7 bases, with 19 bases remaining between them. CDR3: CASSLTGAQGNTQYF. CDR3 coding DNA: TGTGCCAGCAGCCTCACGGGGGCCCAGGGAAATACGCAGTATTTT.

The rearrangement joins TRBV7-9 to TRBJ1-1; D perhaps matches TRBD1 (6 bases). Germline V CDR1 and CDR2: SEHNR, FQNEAQ (reference sequence). This CDR3 is 12 amino acids long. Trimming took 6 bases from V and 11 from J, leaving 16 bases between them. The CDR3: CASSLPTGKAFF. The CDR3 DNA reads TGTGCCAGCAGTCTTCCCACAGGGAAGGCTTTCTTT.

The rearrangement joins TRBV20-1 to TRBJ2-7; D ambiguous. The CDR3 contains 14 residues. The V end was cut by 2 bases, the J end by 0 bases, with 11 bases between. Germline CDR1 reads DFQATT; CDR2 reads SNEGSKA (reference sequence). The CDR3 here is CSARNPPSSYEQYF. The CDR3 DNA reads TGCAGTGCTAGAAATCCACCCAGCTCCTACGAGCAGTACTTC.

The chain links TRBV7-2 to TRBJ2-5, with 7 bases that match TRBD1. The CDR3 runs to 15 residues. V lost 1 base to trimming and J lost 5 bases; unmatched junction nucleotides: 7. The germline CDR1 and CDR2 sequences are SGHTA and FQGNSA. The CDR3 is CASSLGPGGSETQYF. The CDR3 nucleotides read TGTGCCAGCAGCTTAGGGCCAGGGGGTTCGGAGACCCAGTACTTC.

Concerning this clonotype: The junction shows a germline mismatch at one end, possibly a read error. This chain joins TRBV30 and TRBJ1-6; 9 nucleotides agree with TRBD1. The CDR3 covers 14 residues. CDR1 GTSNPN and CDR2 SVGIG come from the germline V gene (reference sequence). The CDR3 DNA follows: TGTGCCTGGAGAGGGGACAGGGTGAATTCACCCCTCGACTTT. It translates to CAWRGDRVNSPLDF.

The chain has TRBV28 and TRBJ1-1; D is perhaps TRBD1 (5 bases). The CDR3 totals 14 residues. From germline, CDR1 is MDHEN and CDR2 SYDVKM. With 5 bases removed from V and 3 bases from J, the gap between germline ends came to 13 bases. CDR3 protein: CASSPPPGYTEAFF. The CDR3 DNA sequence: TGTGCCAGCAGTCCCCCCCCAGGGTACACTGAAGCTTTCTTT.

This clonotype occurred once. Germline is not matched at one junction end, which may reflect a read error. V and J are TRBV5-8 and TRBJ2-2, with D perhaps TRBD1 or TRBD2 (5 bases each). This CDR3 has 15 residues. Germline V gene sequence: CDR1 SGHTS, CDR2 YDEGEE. For the CDR3, the DNA is TGTGCCAGCAGCTTGGGGCAGGGCTATGACGGGGAGCTGTCTTTT. This translates into CASSLGQGYDGELSF.

Notes on this clonotype: A read error may account for a junction end that differs from germline. The chain employs TRBV6-5 and TRBJ2-5, with D perhaps TRBD1 (6 bases). Germline V gives CDR1 MNHEY, CDR2 SVGAGI. The CDR3 length is 13 residues. CDR3 amino acids: CARRSTGQETKYF. The CDR3 DNA is TGTGCCAGAAGGAGCACAGGGCAAGAGACCAAGTACTTC.